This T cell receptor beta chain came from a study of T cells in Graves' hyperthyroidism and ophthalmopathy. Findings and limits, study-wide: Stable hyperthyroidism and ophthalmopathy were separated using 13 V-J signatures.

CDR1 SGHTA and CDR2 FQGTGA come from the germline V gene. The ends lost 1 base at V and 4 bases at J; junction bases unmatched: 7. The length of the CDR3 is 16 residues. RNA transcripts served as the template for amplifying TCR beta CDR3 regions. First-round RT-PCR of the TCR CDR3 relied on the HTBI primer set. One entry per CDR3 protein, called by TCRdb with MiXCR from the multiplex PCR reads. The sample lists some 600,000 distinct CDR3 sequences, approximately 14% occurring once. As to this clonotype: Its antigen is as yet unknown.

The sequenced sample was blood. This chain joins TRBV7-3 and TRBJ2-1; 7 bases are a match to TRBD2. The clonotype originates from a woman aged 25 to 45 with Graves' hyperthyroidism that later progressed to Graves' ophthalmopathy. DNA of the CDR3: TGTGCCAGCAGCTTAAGTGCGGGAGCGCCATACAATGAGCAGTTCTTC. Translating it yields CASSLSAGAPYNEQFF.